This TCR beta chain was retrieved from a study of CD8 T cells in ankylosing spondylitis (dated by TCRdb to the late 2010s). Regarding the complete study: The study set out to find disease-linked TCR variants by profiling T cell receptor beta repertoires in ankylosing spondylitis patients and healthy donors. Peripheral blood was sampled, and synovial fluid was also collected from ankylosing spondylitis patients. The full study cohort comprised 25 ankylosing spondylitis patients and roughly 110 healthy donors. The full study reports these points: Some motif variants were previously reported in synovial fluid and blood of reactive arthritis patients, suggesting common disease-initiation mechanisms. According to the report, matched synovial fluid samples from ankylosing spondylitis patients were significantly enriched for the disease-linked clones. A TCR beta motif made up of several highly homologous amino acid variants appeared to be characteristic of blood from ankylosing spondylitis patients. In peripheral blood, the disease-linked clones were found at relatively low frequencies and had a CD8+ phenotype.

In this sample, this clonotype turned up many times. What this receptor recognizes is not known. No much larger clone exists at a distance of one base, and base qualities are not known. For sequencing, an Illumina HiSeq 2500 was employed. TCR beta libraries were prepared by quantitative 5'-RACE with molecular barcodes. Per the authors' processing: A new computational method based on a probabilistic model of VDJ rearrangement was used to identify disease-linked TCR variants. The public reads were quality trimmed at Q25 with fastp and then assembled into clones with MiXCR by TCRdb, keeping productive beta chains. CDR3 protein sequences are deduplicated, and each keeps its most common genes and DNA. TCRdb, not the original authors, processed these V and J calls. This sample comprises around 300,000 distinct CDR3 sequences, around a tenth of them detected only once. In total, the top ten clones hold around 8.4% of the sample.

This sequence was found in a female donor with ankylosing spondylitis or in good health (not recorded which). Sequencing was carried out using blood, either unsorted or a sorted T cell fraction (not recorded which).

The CDR3 loop reads CASSWDRGGQPQHF. The nucleotide sequence is TGTGCCAGCAGTTGGGACAGGGGTGGTCAGCCCCAGCATTTT. The chain couples TRBV27 to TRBJ1-5, with 10 junctional bases fitting TRBD1. After removal of 4 bases from V and 6 bases from J, the junction retains 3 bases not matched to a gene. CDR1 MNHEY and CDR2 SMNVEV were looked up in the germline V gene (reference sequence). The CDR3 covers 14 residues, taking in both the cysteine and the phenylalanine. The DNA shown is the 42-base CDR3, in frame from base 1.